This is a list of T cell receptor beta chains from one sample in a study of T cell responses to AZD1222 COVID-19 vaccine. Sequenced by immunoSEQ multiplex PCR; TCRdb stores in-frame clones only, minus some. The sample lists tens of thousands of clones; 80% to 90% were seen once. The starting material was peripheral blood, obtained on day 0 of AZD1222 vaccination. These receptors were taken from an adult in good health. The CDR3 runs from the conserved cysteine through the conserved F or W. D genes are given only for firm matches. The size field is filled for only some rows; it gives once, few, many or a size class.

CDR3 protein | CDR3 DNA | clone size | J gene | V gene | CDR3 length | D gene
CASSTPGGPRRSEQFF | TGTGCCAGTAGTACCCCGGGGGGACCCCGACGGAGTGAGCAGTTCTTC | few | TRBJ2-1 | TRBV19 | 16 | TRBD2
CASSPPGQDQPQHF | TGTGCCAGCAGCCCACCGGGACAGGATCAGCCCCAGCATTTT | - | TRBJ1-5 | TRBV7-9 | 14 | TRBD1
CASSLVGGFDEKLFF | TGTGCCAGCAGCTTAGTTGGGGGTTTCGATGAAAAACTGTTTTTT | - | TRBJ1-4 | TRBV7-8 | 15 | -
CASSLRSQGVNTEAFF | TGTGCCAGCAGCTTAAGGTCCCAGGGGGTGAACACTGAAGCTTTCTTT | - | TRBJ1-1 | TRBV7-2 | 16 | TRBD1
CASSSHRGIGADYGYTF | TGTGCCAGTAGTTCCCACAGGGGAATTGGGGCTGACTATGGCTACACCTTC | - | TRBJ1-2 | TRBV19 | 17 | TRBD1
CASSYSYVGELFF | TGTGCCAGCAGTTACTCGTATGTCGGGGAGCTGTTTTTT | - | TRBJ2-2 | TRBV6-5 | 13 | -
CASRSRRGDTGELFF | TGTGCCAGCCGCAGTCGGCGGGGGGACACCGGGGAGCTGTTTTTT | - | TRBJ2-2 | TRBV2 | 15 | TRBD2
CASSLGGQGTDTQYF | TGTGCCAGCAGCTTGGGAGGACAGGGCACAGATACGCAGTATTTT | - | TRBJ2-3 | TRBV5-8 | 15 | TRBD1
CASSLVDRGNQPQHF | TGTGCCAGCAGCCTAGTCGACCGGGGCAATCAGCCCCAGCATTTT | once | TRBJ1-5 | TRBV6-5 | 15 | -
CSARIPDTQYF | TGCAGTGCTAGAATCCCAGATACGCAGTATTTT | - | TRBJ2-3 | TRBV20-1 | 11 | -
CAISESTGRQPQHF | TGTGCCATCAGTGAGTCGACAGGGAGGCAGCCCCAGCATTTT | - | TRBJ1-5 | TRBV10-3 | 14 | TRBD1
CASSDFGQLTLPNTEAFF | TGTGCCAGCAGTGATTTCGGCCAGCTGACCCTACCGAACACTGAAGCTTTCTTT | - | TRBJ1-1 | TRBV6-1 | 18 | -
CASSQELGGTGELFF | TGTGCCAGCAGCCAAGAGCTAGGCGGGACCGGGGAGCTGTTTTTT | - | TRBJ2-2 | TRBV3-1/TRBV3-2 | 15 | -
CASSSSTGNSPLHF | TGTGCCAGCAGCTCGTCGACAGGGAATTCACCCCTCCACTTT | - | TRBJ1-6 | TRBV11-3 | 14 | TRBD1